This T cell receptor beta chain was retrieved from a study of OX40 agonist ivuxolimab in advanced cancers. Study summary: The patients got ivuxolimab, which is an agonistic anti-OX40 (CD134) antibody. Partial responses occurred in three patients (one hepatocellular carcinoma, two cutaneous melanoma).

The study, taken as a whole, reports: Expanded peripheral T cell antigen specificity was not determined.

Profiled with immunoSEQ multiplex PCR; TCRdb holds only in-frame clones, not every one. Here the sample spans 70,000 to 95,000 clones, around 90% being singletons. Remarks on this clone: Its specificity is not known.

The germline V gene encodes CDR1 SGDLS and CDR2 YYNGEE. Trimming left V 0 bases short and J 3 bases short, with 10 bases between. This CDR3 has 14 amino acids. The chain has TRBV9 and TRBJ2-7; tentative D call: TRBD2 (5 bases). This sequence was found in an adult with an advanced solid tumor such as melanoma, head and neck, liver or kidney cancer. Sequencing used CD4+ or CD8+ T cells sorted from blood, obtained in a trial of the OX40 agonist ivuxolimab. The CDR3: CASSVGGYSYEQYF. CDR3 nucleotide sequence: TGTGCCAGCAGCGTAGGAGGGTACAGCTACGAGCAGTACTTC. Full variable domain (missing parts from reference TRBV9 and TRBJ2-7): DSGVTQTPKHLITATGQRVTLRCSPRSGDLSVYWYQQSLDQGLQFLIQYYNGEERAKGNILERFSAQQFPDLHSELNLSSLELGDSALYFCASSVGGYSYEQYFGPGTRLTVT.